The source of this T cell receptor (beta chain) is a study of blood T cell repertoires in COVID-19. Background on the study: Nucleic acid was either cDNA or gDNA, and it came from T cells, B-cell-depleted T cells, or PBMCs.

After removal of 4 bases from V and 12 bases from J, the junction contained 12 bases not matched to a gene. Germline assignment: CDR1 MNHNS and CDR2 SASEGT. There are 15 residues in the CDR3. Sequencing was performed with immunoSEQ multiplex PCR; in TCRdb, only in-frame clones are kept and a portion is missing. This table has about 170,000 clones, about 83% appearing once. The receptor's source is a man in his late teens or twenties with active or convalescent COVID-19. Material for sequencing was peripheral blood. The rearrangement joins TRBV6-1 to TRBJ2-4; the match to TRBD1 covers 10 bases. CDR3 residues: CASSAARTGGNPQYF. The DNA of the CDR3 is TGTGCCAGCAGTGCAGCTAGGACAGGGGGAAACCCTCAGTACTTC.